These 4 T cell receptor beta chains came from one sample sequenced in a study of blood T cell repertoires in COVID-19. Profiling relied on immunoSEQ multiplex PCR, and the TCRdb table lists in-frame clones only, not all of them. The repertoire holds 150,000 to 200,000 clones, with about 85% as singletons. The specimen sequenced was peripheral blood. The source is a man in his forties or fifties with acute or convalescent COVID-19.

The rearrangement joins TRBV12-2 to TRBJ1-2. TRBV12-2 is tagged as a pseudogene. The CDR3 loop spans 17 amino acids. CDR3 sequence: CASRLRRTIGYNYGYTF. The CDR3 DNA follows: TGTGCAAGTCGCTTAAGGCGAACCATCGGGTATAACTATGGCTACACCTTC.

The chain joins TRBV6-5 to TRBJ2-7, with D perhaps matching TRBD2 (5 bases). CDR3 length: 14 residues. The germline V and J ends were trimmed by 7 bases and 1 base, with 14 bases remaining between them. Germline CDR1 reads MNHEY; CDR2 reads SVGAGI. Here the CDR3 reads CASKYSRESYEQYF. DNA of the CDR3: TGTGCCAGCAAATATTCCCGGGAATCCTACGAGCAGTACTTC.

The V call is TRBV5-1, the J call TRBJ2-5, with TRBD1 identical over 11 bases. The CDR3 length is 15 residues. Germline V gene data show CDR1 as SGHRS and CDR2 as YFSETQ. Losses at the gene ends were 4 bases for V and 5 bases for J; bases not matched to a gene: 7. The CDR3 DNA is TGCGCCAGCAGCCGGACAGGGGGCGAGGTGGAGACCCAGTACTTC. Translating it yields CASSRTGGEVETQYF. Filled out from reference TRBV5-1 and TRBJ2-5, the complete variable domain reads KAGVTQTPRYLIKTRGQQVTLSCSPISGHRSVSWYQQTPGQGLQFLFEYFSETQRNKGNFPGRFSGRQFSNSRSEMNVSTLELGDSALYLCASSRTGGEVETQYFGPGTRLLVL.

The rearrangement uses TRBV10-3 and TRBJ1-1; possibly TRBD1 for D (5 bases). The germline V gene encodes CDR1 ENHRY and CDR2 SYGVKD. The CDR3 loop spans 12 amino acids. V was shortened by 6 bases and J by 6 bases, with 11 bases between the two germline ends. In DNA form, the CDR3 reads TGTGCCATCAGGGAAACAGGCGCTGAAGCTTTCTTT. It specifies CAIRETGAEAFF.